This TCR beta chain was recorded in a study of spatial heterogeneity in lung cancer. Study overall: More beta-chain than alpha-chain sequences were consistently detected. As counted in raw reads, each unique TCR and UMI combination appeared more than ten times on average.

The study's findings and limits: Blood showed ubiquitous tumor TCRs more often at resection than at routine follow-up.

Each TCR cDNA molecule carried a unique molecular identifier. TCRdb redid the calling of the 5' RACE reads with MiXCR, one entry per CDR3 protein. The sample lists about 92,000 distinct CDR3 sequences; 10% to 15% were seen once. This clonotype was counted a few times. Its antigen is unidentified. Regarding time point: sample taken at primary tumor resection. Tumor, nontumor lung or frozen PBMC supplied whole RNA, sequenced without sorting. This CDR3 region has 12 residues. Looked up from germline, CDR1 is DFQATT and CDR2 is SNEGSKA (reference sequence). V lost 6 bases, J lost 1 base, and 7 bases lay in between.

This chain joins TRBV20-1 and TRBJ2-1; D gene uncertain. The sequencing here drew on PBMCs, taken at surgery. The source is a male donor with early-stage non-small cell lung cancer. The CDR3 coding sequence is TGCAGTGCAAGAATGTCCTACAATGAGCAGTTCTTC. The encoded protein is CSARMSYNEQFF.